This T cell receptor beta chain derives from a study of graft-versus-host responses after intestinal transplantation. The wider study: Those transplanted obtained multivisceral, liver-intestinal, or isolated intestinal grafts. Anti-thymocyte globulin served as induction for all recipients, who then took tacrolimus and steroids for about 3 years.

In the case of this clone: The antigen remains unidentified.

V shed 0 bases and J 5 bases; nucleotides not matched to a gene: 4. The V gene's germline CDR1 is SGDLS and CDR2 YYNGEE. The CDR3 has 14 residues. Produced via immunoSEQ multiplex PCR; TCRdb's table is partial and in-frame only. The sample consists of over 100,000 clones, roughly 95% of them appearing once. Sequenced material: unstimulated CD8+ T cells sorted from spleen or lymph node cells, taken before intestinal transplant. V usage is TRBV9 and J usage is TRBJ2-7; 8 positions agree with TRBD2. The source of this sequence is a human donor who received an intestinal transplant. The CDR3 bases are TGTGCCAGCAGCGTAGGAGCGGGAGTAGACGAGCAGTACTTC. Its translation is CASSVGAGVDEQYF. Filled out from reference TRBV9 and TRBJ2-7, the complete variable domain reads DSGVTQTPKHLITATGQRVTLRCSPRSGDLSVYWYQQSLDQGLQFLIQYYNGEERAKGNILERFSAQQFPDLHSELNLSSLELGDSALYFCASSVGAGVDEQYFGPGTRLTVT.